Included here is one TCR beta chain sequence, with context. Its matching antigen is unknown. The use of a sample-barcoded 5' primer and a J-beta primer mix characterized a second PCR of roughly 6 to 12 cycles. TCRdb re-called the 5' RACE reads through MiXCR, storing one row per CDR3 protein. The sample shows 660,000 or so distinct CDR3 sequences, about 53% of them seen only once. The CDR3 is made up of 14 amino acids. V lost 6 bases and J 3 bases, leaving 15 bases between the germline ends. Donor samples were obtained from healthy Caucasian individuals from Russia, aged 6 to 90. Staff drew roughly 10 milliliters of peripheral blood from each donor. This entry comes from a study of blood T cells in healthy people across ages. Points from the study as a whole: The study found TCR beta diversity correlated strongly with naive T cell percentage. TCR beta diversity, measured per million T cells, fell in a roughly linear way with age.

V gene TRBV12-3 or TRBV12-4 combines with J gene TRBJ2-7; D is perhaps TRBD2 (6 bases). The sequence derives from a man between 60 and 75 years old in good health. Sequencing was carried out using blood. CDR3: CASRTGSGGYEQYF. The DNA of the CDR3 is TGTGCCAGCAGAACCGGGTCCGGGGGCTACGAGCAGTACTTC.